Listed below are T cell receptor beta chains from one sample, sequenced in a study of HIV-infected patients and healthy controls. TCRdb redid the calling of the 5' RACE reads with MiXCR, one entry per CDR3 protein. There are more than 9,000 distinct CDR3 sequences in the sample; around 9.3% occur only once, and 23% lies in the top ten. Specimen: blood, collected before antiretroviral therapy. These receptors originate from an adult with HIV infection. The donor label of this sample is uncertain. The CDR3 runs from the conserved cysteine through the conserved F or W. The D gene is left open where the match is weak. Clone size is stated in some rows and not others, as once, few, many or a class when expanded.

size: many
V: TRBV20-1
J: TRBJ2-3
D: TRBD1
CDR3: CSAGSGTGRDTQYF
DNA: TGCAGTGCTGGATCCGGGACAGGGCGAGATACGCAGTATTTT

size: NA
V: TRBV6-2/TRBV6-3
J: TRBJ1-6
D: TRBD1
CDR3: CASSYEIQGTMNSPLHF
DNA: TGTGCCAGCAGTTACGAAATACAGGGGACGATGAATTCACCCCTCCACTTT

size: medium-sized
V: TRBV18
J: TRBJ1-5
D: NA
CDR3: CASSPVSHGYSNQPQHF
DNA: TGTGCCAGCTCACCCGTTTCTCATGGATATAGCAATCAGCCCCAGCATTTT

size: many
V: TRBV4-3
J: TRBJ2-1
D: NA
CDR3: CASSQGGPGGYYNEQFF
DNA: TGCGCCAGCAGCCAAGGAGGCCCAGGGGGGTATTACAATGAGCAGTTCTTC

size: NA
V: TRBV13
J: TRBJ1-4
D: TRBD1
CDR3: CASSSRTGKKLFF
DNA: TGTGCCAGCAGCTCTCGGACAGGGAAAAAACTGTTTTTT

size: many
V: TRBV10-1
J: TRBJ2-1
D: NA
CDR3: CASSDEMGAKRDNEQFF
DNA: TGCGCCAGCAGTGATGAGATGGGGGCAAAAAGGGACAATGAGCAGTTCTTC

size: many
V: TRBV29-1
J: TRBJ2-3
D: NA
CDR3: CSVGVGYSTDTQYF
DNA: TGCAGCGTTGGGGTCGGATACAGCACAGATACGCAGTATTTT

size: medium-sized
V: TRBV11-2
J: TRBJ2-5
D: NA
CDR3: CASSFLETQYF
DNA: TGTGCCAGCAGCTTTCTAGAGACCCAGTACTTC

size: NA
V: TRBV7-9
J: TRBJ1-5
D: NA
CDR3: CASSLEDRRDQPQHF
DNA: TGTGCCAGCAGCCTCGAGGACAGAAGAGATCAGCCCCAGCATTTT

size: many
V: TRBV11-2
J: TRBJ2-1
D: TRBD2
CDR3: CASSMRRGRAINSYNEQFF
DNA: TGTGCCAGCAGCATGAGGCGCGGGAGGGCCATTAATTCCTACAATGAGCAGTTCTTC

size: many
V: TRBV24-1
J: TRBJ2-1
D: TRBD2
CDR3: CATSDSAYGLAGSYNEQFF
DNA: TGTGCCACCAGTGATTCAGCCTACGGACTAGCGGGGTCCTACAATGAGCAGTTCTTC

size: NA
V: TRBV5-1
J: TRBJ2-1
D: NA
CDR3: CASSLTPGLQFF
DNA: TGCGCCAGCAGCCTGACCCCAGGCCTGCAGTTCTTC

size: many
V: TRBV11-3
J: TRBJ2-3
D: NA
CDR3: CASSLVRGSDTQYF
DNA: TGTGCCAGCAGCTTAGTCAGGGGATCAGATACGCAGTATTTT

size: NA
V: TRBV30
J: TRBJ1-1
D: NA
CDR3: CAWSISENTEAFF
DNA: TGTGCCTGGAGTATTTCGGAGAACACTGAAGCTTTCTTT

size: many
V: TRBV5-1
J: TRBJ2-2
D: TRBD1
CDR3: CASRGQANTGELFF
DNA: TGCGCCAGCAGAGGACAGGCGAACACCGGGGAGCTGTTTTTT

size: many
V: TRBV20-1
J: TRBJ1-4
D: NA
CDR3: CSATPGGRVKLFF
DNA: TGCAGTGCTACCCCCGGGGGGAGAGTAAAACTGTTTTTT

size: medium-sized
V: TRBV20-1
J: TRBJ2-1
D: TRBD2
CDR3: CSARDLQTSGRNEQFF
DNA: TGCAGTGCTAGAGATCTTCAGACTAGCGGGAGGAATGAGCAGTTCTTC

size: many
V: TRBV7-8
J: TRBJ1-6
D: NA
CDR3: CASSLARVGLHF
DNA: TGTGCCAGCAGCTTAGCGAGGGTAGGACTCCACTTT

size: few
V: TRBV7-9
J: TRBJ2-7
D: NA
CDR3: CASSSTGAIFYEQYF
DNA: TGTGCCAGCAGCTCGACAGGTGCCATTTTCTACGAGCAGTACTTC

size: NA
V: TRBV12-3/TRBV12-4
J: TRBJ1-1
D: NA
CDR3: CASSSLGVLAAAFF
DNA: TGTGCCAGCAGTTCCTTGGGGGTTTTAGCGGCAGCTTTCTTT

size: many
V: TRBV3-1
J: TRBJ1-1
D: NA
CDR3: CASSPLPWDTEAFF
DNA: TGTGCCAGCAGCCCACTCCCGTGGGACACTGAAGCTTTCTTT

size: NA
V: TRBV27
J: TRBJ1-1
D: NA
CDR3: CASSSLVLNTEAFF
DNA: TGTGCCAGCAGTTCCTTGGTCCTGAACACTGAAGCTTTCTTT

size: few
V: TRBV24-1
J: TRBJ2-2
D: NA
CDR3: CATSRHRGNTGELFF
DNA: TGTGCCACCAGCCGACACCGGGGAAACACCGGGGAGCTGTTTTTT

size: many
V: TRBV7-8
J: TRBJ2-1
D: NA
CDR3: CASSLQGVYNEQFF
DNA: TGTGCCAGCAGCTTACAGGGTGTATACAATGAGCAGTTCTTC

size: many
V: TRBV20-1
J: TRBJ2-7
D: TRBD1
CDR3: CSASDRDSYEQYF
DNA: TGCAGTGCTTCTGACAGGGACTCCTACGAGCAGTACTTC

size: many
V: TRBV5-4
J: TRBJ2-2
D: TRBD2
CDR3: CASSLLAGAAGELFF
DNA: TGTGCCAGCAGCTTGCTAGCGGGAGCTGCCGGGGAGCTGTTTTTT

size: many
V: TRBV20-1
J: TRBJ2-1
D: NA
CDR3: CSARGVSGYNEQFF
DNA: TGCAGTGCTAGGGGGGTTTCGGGGTACAATGAGCAGTTCTTC

size: NA
V: TRBV12-3/TRBV12-4
J: TRBJ1-5
D: NA
CDR3: CASSASDQPQHF
DNA: TGTGCCAGCAGTGCCTCGGATCAGCCCCAGCATTTT

size: many
V: TRBV13
J: TRBJ2-1
D: NA
CDR3: CASSVVTGSYNEQFF
DNA: TGTGCCAGCAGCGTCGTGACAGGTTCCTACAATGAGCAGTTCTTC

size: many
V: TRBV7-8
J: TRBJ2-6
D: NA
CDR3: CASSLERRVLTF
DNA: TGTGCCAGCAGCTTAGAGCGGAGGGTCCTGACTTTC

size: many
V: TRBV7-3
J: TRBJ2-6
D: NA
CDR3: CASSFDGSGANVLTF
DNA: TGTGCCAGCAGCTTCGACGGCTCTGGGGCCAACGTCCTGACTTTC

size: few
V: TRBV5-1
J: TRBJ2-1
D: TRBD1
CDR3: CATSTGGPNEQFF
DNA: TGCGCCACCTCGACAGGGGGGCCCAATGAGCAGTTCTTC

size: large
V: TRBV7-9
J: TRBJ2-1
D: NA
CDR3: CASSRSGVPPHNEQFF
DNA: TGTGCCAGCAGCAGGTCAGGGGTCCCACCCCATAATGAGCAGTTCTTC

size: many
V: TRBV12-3/TRBV12-4
J: TRBJ2-5
D: NA
CDR3: CASSPGARETQYF
DNA: TGTGCCAGCAGTCCGGGGGCCCGGGAGACCCAGTACTTC

size: few
V: TRBV14
J: TRBJ1-2
D: NA
CDR3: CASSRGHGYTF
DNA: TGTGCCAGCAGCCGGGGGCATGGCTACACCTTC

size: few
V: TRBV28
J: TRBJ2-7
D: TRBD2
CDR3: CASTLLSGSYEQYF
DNA: TGTGCCAGCACCCTACTAAGCGGGAGCTACGAGCAGTACTTC

size: few
V: TRBV30
J: TRBJ2-4
D: NA
CDR3: CAWSGSSLAKNIQYF
DNA: TGTGCCTGGAGTGGGTCATCCCTAGCCAAAAACATTCAGTACTTC

size: large
V: TRBV6-1
J: TRBJ2-6
D: TRBD1
CDR3: CASRDRWANVLTF
DNA: TGTGCCAGCCGGGACAGGTGGGCCAACGTCCTGACTTTC

size: many
V: TRBV29-1
J: TRBJ1-2
D: TRBD1
CDR3: CSVEIRETGYGYTF
DNA: TGCAGCGTTGAGATCCGTGAGACAGGGTATGGCTACACCTTC

size: few
V: TRBV18
J: TRBJ2-1
D: TRBD2
CDR3: CASSPETPVAGPYNEQFF
DNA: TGTGCCAGCTCGCCCGAAACACCGGTAGCGGGACCTTACAATGAGCAGTTCTTC

size: NA
V: TRBV5-6
J: TRBJ2-1
D: TRBD2
CDR3: CASSGGLAGDEQFF
DNA: TGTGCCAGCAGTGGGGGACTAGCGGGAGACGAGCAGTTCTTC

size: many
V: TRBV4-3
J: TRBJ2-5
D: NA
CDR3: CASSQDTTPQETQYF
DNA: TGCGCCAGCAGCCAAGATACAACACCCCAAGAGACCCAGTACTTC

size: many
V: TRBV25-1
J: TRBJ2-5
D: NA
CDR3: CASSESPLETQYF
DNA: TGTGCCAGCAGTGAATCCCCCCTGGAGACCCAGTACTTC

size: medium-sized
V: TRBV7-9
J: TRBJ2-5
D: NA
CDR3: CASSLYTGSLGETQYF
DNA: TGTGCCAGCAGCTTGTACACCGGGTCCCTTGGAGAGACCCAGTACTTC

size: few
V: TRBV12-3/TRBV12-4
J: TRBJ1-4
D: NA
CDR3: CASSTAGSPANEKLFF
DNA: TGTGCCAGCAGTACTGCAGGGTCTCCAGCTAATGAAAAACTGTTTTTT

size: many
V: TRBV7-9
J: TRBJ2-2
D: TRBD2
CDR3: CASSPGLAGGGTGELFF
DNA: TGTGCCAGCAGCCCCGGACTAGCGGGGGGCGGAACCGGGGAGCTGTTTTTT

size: many
V: TRBV18
J: TRBJ1-1
D: TRBD1
CDR3: CASARTGHSTEAFF
DNA: TGTGCCAGCGCAAGGACAGGGCACTCCACTGAAGCTTTCTTT

size: few
V: TRBV6-5
J: TRBJ2-7
D: NA
CDR3: CASSPPVRKEQYF
DNA: TGTGCCAGCAGTCCCCCGGTGCGGAAGGAGCAGTACTTC

size: medium-sized
V: TRBV12-3/TRBV12-4
J: TRBJ2-2
D: TRBD2
CDR3: CASGDLASGGYTGELFF
DNA: TGTGCCAGCGGAGATCTCGCGAGCGGGGGGTACACCGGGGAGCTGTTTTTT

size: NA
V: TRBV29-1
J: TRBJ2-1
D: NA
CDR3: CSVEADGDEQFF
DNA: TGCAGCGTTGAAGCCGACGGGGATGAGCAGTTCTTC

size: many
V: TRBV20-1
J: TRBJ1-2
D: NA
CDR3: CSARDDRKSDYGYTF
DNA: TGCAGTGCTAGAGATGACCGGAAGTCTGACTATGGCTACACCTTC

size: medium-sized
V: TRBV19
J: TRBJ2-1
D: NA
CDR3: CATLGRGDEQFF
DNA: TGTGCCACCCTGGGGAGAGGGGATGAGCAGTTCTTC

size: many
V: TRBV30
J: TRBJ1-1
D: NA
CDR3: CAWTFGGPEAFF
DNA: TGTGCCTGGACCTTCGGAGGGCCTGAAGCTTTCTTT

size: many
V: TRBV30
J: TRBJ2-7
D: TRBD2
CDR3: CAWSLLAGSYEQYF
DNA: TGTGCCTGGAGTTTGCTAGCGGGGTCCTACGAGCAGTACTTC